This entry lists 24 T cell receptor beta chains sequenced from one sample in a study of blood T cell repertoires in COVID-19. Repertoires were generated with immunoSEQ multiplex PCR, while TCRdb's copy carries only in-frame clones and drops some. The sample lists 300,000 to 350,000 clones, around nine tenths seen once, with 1% in the top ten. Sequences were obtained from PBMCs or T cells enriched from blood (not recorded which). Source of these receptors: a woman in her 30s who had been exposed to COVID-19.

The chain employs TRBV7-9 and TRBJ2-2; D is ambiguous. Trimming removed 5 bases from V and 5 bases from J, with 15 bases in between. This CDR3 region has 15 residues. Germline loops: CDR1 SEHNR, CDR2 FQNEAQ (reference sequence). CDR3 region: CASSPQTPGTGELFF. Written as DNA, the CDR3 is TGTGCCAGCAGCCCCCAGACGCCCGGGACCGGGGAGCTGTTTTTT. Drawing the rest from reference TRBV7-9 and TRBJ2-2, the complete variable domain is DTGVSQNPRHKITKRGQNVTFRCDPISEHNRLYWYRQTLGQGPEFLTYFQNEAQLEKSRLLSDRFSAERPKGSFSTLEIQRTEQGDSAMYLCASSPQTPGTGELFFGEGSRLTVL.

The chain employs TRBV24-1 and TRBJ2-1; TRBD2 matches at 11 bases. This CDR3 spans 16 amino acids. Germline CDR1 and CDR2: KGHDR and SFDVKD. The trim removed 1 base at V and 9 bases at J, leaving 7 bases unmatched. The chain's CDR3 is CATSDLGLAGFGEQFF. CDR3 coding DNA: TGTGCCACCAGTGATTTAGGACTAGCGGGCTTCGGTGAGCAGTTCTTC.

This chain uses TRBV13 with TRBJ2-3, with 9 bases fitting TRBD2. The CDR3 is made up of 14 amino acids. CDR1 is PRHDT, CDR2 FYEKMQ, per germline (reference sequence). V was clipped by 5 bases and J by 4 bases; unmatched bases: 4. The CDR3 sequence: CASSPVAGADTQYF. In nucleotides, the CDR3 is TGTGCCAGCAGCCCAGTAGCGGGAGCAGATACGCAGTATTTT. Together with reference TRBV13 and TRBJ2-3, the CDR3 gives the full variable domain: AAGVIQSPRHLIKEKRETATLKCYPIPRHDTVYWYQQGPGQDPQFLISFYEKMQSDKGSIPDRFSAQQFSDYHSELNMSSLELGDSALYFCASSPVAGADTQYFGPGTRLTVL.

The genes are TRBV10-2 and TRBJ2-5; 11 bases fit TRBD2. Trimming at V came to 4 bases and at J to 4 bases, leaving 5 bases not matched to a gene. Per the germline V gene, CDR1 is WSHSY and CDR2 is SAAADI. There are 15 residues in the CDR3. CDR3 residues: CASSVAGGVGETQYF. The CDR3 DNA is TGCGCCAGCAGTGTAGCGGGAGGGGTAGGAGAGACCCAGTACTTC.

The chain has TRBV6-5 and TRBJ1-3; perhaps TRBD1 as D (6 bases). Trimming cost V 2 bases and J 0 bases, with 8 bases left between them. CDR3 length: 15 residues. Germline values: CDR1 MNHEY, CDR2 SVGAGI. The CDR3 coding sequence is TGTGCCAGCAGTTACACAGGGAGCTCTGGAAACACCATATATTTT. Translated, it gives CASSYTGSSGNTIYF.

The chain is built from TRBV27 and TRBJ2-1; D is possibly TRBD2 (6 bases). Germline assignment: CDR1 MNHEY and CDR2 SMNVEV (reference sequence). There are 16 residues in the CDR3. V was pared by 0 bases and J by 5 bases, with 14 bases between. The CDR3 is CASSLSPRDFHNEQFF. CDR3 bases: TGTGCCAGCAGTTTATCACCCAGGGACTTTCACAATGAGCAGTTCTTC.

The rearrangement links TRBV5-1 to TRBJ1-1; possible D gene TRBD1, 6 bases. V was clipped by 0 bases and J by 1 base, with 10 bases between them. CDR3 length equals 15 residues. Germline CDR1 SGHRS, CDR2 YFSETQ. CDR3 bases: TGCGCCAGCAGCTTGGGTTCGACAGGGAACACTGAAGCTTTCTTT. Its translation: CASSLGSTGNTEAFF.

The gene calls are TRBV27 and TRBJ2-7; D is unclear. V shed 0 bases and J shed 7 bases, with 10 bases lying between them. There are 13 residues in the CDR3. The germline V gene encodes CDR1 MNHEY and CDR2 SMNVEV (reference sequence). The CDR3 protein is CASSLSIRLEQYF. In DNA, the CDR3 is TGTGCCAGCAGTTTATCGATCAGGCTAGAGCAGTACTTC.

The chain couples TRBV7-3 to TRBJ2-7, with 15 nucleotides matching TRBD2. After removal of 4 bases from V and 2 bases from J, the junction contained 3 bases not matched to a gene. This CDR3 has 16 amino acids. Germline CDR1 SGHTA, CDR2 FQGTGA. DNA of the CDR3: TGTGCCAGCAGCTCCGGGACTAGCGGGAGGACCTACGAGCAGTACTTC. Its protein is CASSSGTSGRTYEQYF.

The rearrangement joins TRBV28 to TRBJ2-7; TRBD2 might be the D (6 bases). The V end lost 2 bases, the J end lost 2 bases, and 16 bases lay between the germline ends. There are 16 residues in the CDR3. The germline gives CDR1 MDHEN, CDR2 SYDVKM. The CDR3 coding sequence is TGTGCCAGCAGTTTAGGGCCGGAGGGGCCGCCCTACGAGCAGTACTTC. Its protein product is CASSLGPEGPPYEQYF.

This chain uses TRBV7-9 with TRBJ2-5, with 7 nucleotides matching TRBD1. This CDR3 contains 13 residues. CDR1 is SEHNR, CDR2 FQNEAQ, per germline (reference sequence). V gave up 3 bases and J gave up 4 bases; unmatched junction bases: 2. For the CDR3, the DNA is TGTGCCAGCAGCTTTCCAGGGGGAGAGACCCAGTACTTC. Protein: CASSFPGGETQYF.

This clone was seen just once. This chain uses TRBV10-1 with TRBJ2-7, with TRBD2 matching over 11 bases. CDR1 is WNHNN and CDR2 is SYGVQD in the germline V gene (reference sequence). V shed 6 bases and J 4 bases; nucleotides not matched to a gene: 5. The CDR3 consists of 14 residues. CDR3: CASSTSGSQYEQYF. CDR3 sequence (DNA): TGCGCCAGCAGCACTAGCGGGAGTCAGTACGAGCAGTACTTC.

The CDR3 DNA reads TGTGCCAGCAGTTACCGGCGAGGTTACGAGCAGTACTTC. Translation gives CASSYRRGYEQYF. The genes are TRBV6-5 and TRBJ2-7; D is unresolved. CDR3 length: 13 amino acids. Germline V gives CDR1 MNHEY, CDR2 SVGAGI. V lost 2 bases to trimming and J lost 4 bases, with 9 bases between them.

The chain has TRBV4-1 and TRBJ1-2, with 9 bases aligning to TRBD1. This CDR3 contains 14 residues. Germline assignment: CDR1 MGHRA and CDR2 YSYEKL. V was clipped by 7 bases and J by 2 bases; unmatched bases: 5. CDR3 DNA: TGCGCCAGCACCCCGGACAGGGGAAACTATGGCTACACCTTC. Translated: CASTPDRGNYGYTF.

The CDR3 region is CASSLQGLANEKLFF. In DNA form, the CDR3 reads TGTGCCAGCAGCTTACAGGGGTTGGCTAATGAAAAACTGTTTTTT. The genes are TRBV7-6 and TRBJ1-4; TRBD1 is a possible D gene (6 bases). V lost 2 bases to trimming and J lost 3 bases, with 10 bases between them. CDR3 length: 15 amino acids. Germline V gene data show CDR1 as SGHVS and CDR2 as FNYEAQ.

DNA for the CDR3: TGTGCCAGCTCACCATCTGTTGCAACTAATGAAAAACTGTTTTTT. Translating gives CASSPSVATNEKLFF. The chain has TRBV18 and TRBJ1-4; no clear D. The length of the CDR3 is 15 residues. Germline V gives CDR1 KGHSH, CDR2 LQKENI. V lost 2 bases to trimming and J lost 0 bases, with 7 bases between them.

V usage is TRBV13 and J usage is TRBJ2-7, with D maybe TRBD2 (5 bases). CDR3 length: 15 residues. The V end was cut by 3 bases, the J end by 1 base, with 13 bases between. CDR1 and CDR2 from the germline V gene are PRHDT and FYEKMQ (reference sequence). As DNA, the CDR3 is TGTGCCAGCAGCTTGGGTCCACTAGGATCCTACGAGCAGTACTTC. It translates to CASSLGPLGSYEQYF.

The rearrangement joins TRBV7-3 to TRBJ2-7, with 15 bases aligning to TRBD2. Germline V CDR1 and CDR2: SGHTA, FQGTGA. CDR3 length: 20 residues. J gave up 5 bases and V 5 bases, and 19 bases lay outside the gene matches. CDR3 bases: TGTGCCAGCAGCCCCCCGGGACTAGCGGGAGGAAGAGGTCAGCCGGACGAGCAGTACTTC. It encodes CASSPPGLAGGRGQPDEQYF.

This clone has a single count. The rearrangement joins TRBV11-2 to TRBJ1-5; unclear D gene. Germline loops: CDR1 SGHAT, CDR2 FQNNGV. The CDR3 contains 15 residues. Trimming stripped 0 bases from V and 5 bases from J, with 11 bases between. The CDR3 protein is CASSLEGFGDQPQHF. CDR3 DNA sequence: TGTGCCAGCAGCTTAGAAGGTTTCGGGGATCAGCCCCAGCATTTT. The full variable domain, with the rest looked up from reference TRBV11-2 and TRBJ1-5, is EAGVAQSPRYKIIEKRQSVAFWCNPISGHATLYWYQQILGQGPKLLIQFQNNGVVDDSQLPKDRFSAERLKGVDSTLKIQPAKLEDSAVYLCASSLEGFGDQPQHFGDGTRLSIL.

The chain combines TRBV7-9 with TRBJ2-1, with D perhaps TRBD2 (5 bases). The length of the CDR3 is 15 residues. V lost 3 bases, J lost 0 bases, and 9 bases lay in between. In germline, CDR1 is SEHNR, CDR2 FQNEAQ (reference sequence). The CDR3 bases are TGTGCCAGCAGCTTCCGGGATCCCTCCTACAATGAGCAGTTCTTC. This translates into CASSFRDPSYNEQFF.

Concerning this clone itself: Other DNA sequences in this sample translate to the same CDR3. Here the CDR3 reads CASSPGQGNTEAFF. DNA of the CDR3: TGTGCCAGCAGCCCAGGACAGGGGAACACTGAAGCTTTCTTT. The chain couples TRBV7-3 to TRBJ1-1; 8 bases are shared with TRBD1. J was trimmed by 1 base and V by 5 bases; bases with no gene match: 3. The CDR3 has 14 residues. Germline lookup yields CDR1 SGHTA and CDR2 FQGTGA.

This chain connects TRBV7-6 to TRBJ2-7, with TRBD1 as a possible D gene (5 bases). The length of the CDR3 is 16 residues. Trimming pared 0 bases from V and 2 bases from J, leaving 14 bases between. The V gene's germline CDR1 is SGHVS and CDR2 FNYEAQ. For the CDR3, the DNA is TGTGCCAGCAGCTTAGCGCATACCAGGGTCACCTACGAGCAGTACTTC. It translates to CASSLAHTRVTYEQYF.

This rearrangement joins TRBV6-5 to TRBJ1-4; the D is unclear. Germline V lookup: CDR1 MNHEY, CDR2 SVGAGI. V lost 7 bases and J 11 bases, leaving 14 bases between the germline ends. The CDR3 runs to 12 residues. The CDR3 DNA follows: TGTGCCAGCATGAGACCAACGGGGAAACTGTTTTTT. As protein: CASMRPTGKLFF.

CDR3 in amino acids: CASSLLRSSTGNTIYF. CDR3 DNA: TGTGCCAGCAGCTTACTAAGGAGCTCGACGGGAAACACCATATATTTT. The chain is built from TRBV11-3 and TRBJ1-3; no clear D. The V and J ends lost 2 bases and 4 bases respectively, with 15 bases between them. The CDR3 length is 16 residues. CDR1 and CDR2 (germline): SGHNT, YENEEA.